The rows below give T cell receptor beta chains drawn from one sample of a study of T cell repertoires in cytomegalovirus infection. Each CDR3 protein gets one entry after TCRdb re-called the reads with MiXCR. The sample consists of fewer than 1,000,000 distinct CDR3 sequences, around 32% of them appearing once. Their cognate antigens are unknown. This sample comprised cultured CD8+ T cells from PBMCs, obtained from culture after CMV antigen stimulation. These receptors were collected from a human donor in good health (CMV status not recorded). Some clones in this sample may be carry-over from other donors' samples. CDR3s include the opening cysteine and the closing phenylalanine or tryptophan. A D gene is named only where the DNA matches it firmly. A row's size may be missing; if present it is once, few, many or a size class.

>TRBV6-2/TRBV6-3|.|TRBJ2-1|.
CASSYAYEQFF
TGTGCCAGCAGTTATGCCTATGAGCAGTTCTTC
>TRBV6-2/TRBV6-3|.|TRBJ2-7|.
CASSYGTFYSYEQYF
TGTGCCAGCAGTTACGGGACTTTCTACTCCTACGAGCAGTACTTC
>TRBV24-1|.|TRBJ2-1|.
CATSESGQRSYNEQFF
TGTGCCACCAGTGAGTCCGGACAGCGGAGTTACAATGAGCAGTTCTTC
>TRBV11-3|.|TRBJ1-1|.
CASSLDRPSEAFF
TGTGCCAGCAGCTTAGATCGGCCCAGTGAAGCTTTCTTT
>TRBV7-9|TRBD1|TRBJ1-5|.
CASSRGQGKNQPQHF
TGTGCCAGCAGCCGAGGACAGGGTAAGAATCAGCCCCAGCATTTT
>TRBV9|.|TRBJ1-2|.
CASRKGGYTF
TGTGCCAGCCGCAAGGGTGGCTACACCTTC
>TRBV6-5|.|TRBJ1-5|.
CASSHAPIQSNQPQHF
TGTGCCAGCAGCCACGCCCCAATACAGAGCAATCAGCCCCAGCATTTT
>TRBV7-6|TRBD2|TRBJ2-5|.
CASSTTTSRSSIQETQYF
TGTGCCAGCAGCACAACGACTAGCAGGTCTTCGATCCAAGAGACCCAGTACTTC
>TRBV7-6|.|TRBJ2-1|few
CASSLAMDYNEQFF
TGTGCCAGCAGCTTAGCGATGGACTACAATGAGCAGTTCTTC
>TRBV19|TRBD2|TRBJ2-1|.
CASSTGLGGNEQFF
TGTGCCAGTAGTACGGGACTAGGAGGCAATGAGCAGTTCTTC
>TRBV29-1|TRBD1|TRBJ1-5|few
CSVLLPGQGSNQPQHF
TGCAGCGTTCTCCTTCCGGGACAGGGTAGCAATCAGCCCCAGCATTTT
>TRBV13|.|TRBJ2-5|few
CASSFTQGYETQYF
TGTGCCAGCAGCTTCACCCAGGGATATGAGACCCAGTACTTC
>TRBV18|.|TRBJ1-6|.
CASSLFGPDRGSYNSPLHF
TGTGCCAGCTCGCTCTTCGGGCCGGACCGGGGGTCCTATAATTCACCCCTCCACTTT
>TRBV12-3/TRBV12-4|.|TRBJ2-1|few
CASSLDPDEQFF
TGTGCCAGCAGTTTAGACCCGGATGAGCAGTTCTTC
>TRBV7-6|.|TRBJ1-1|few
CASRKTANTEAFF
TGTGCCAGCAGAAAGACAGCGAACACTGAAGCTTTCTTT
>TRBV4-1|TRBD1|TRBJ2-1|.
CASRTGQSSYNEQFF
TGCGCCAGCAGAACGGGACAGAGCTCCTACAATGAGCAGTTCTTC
>TRBV20-1|.|TRBJ2-3|few
CSARGPQESTDTQYF
TGCAGTGCTAGAGGTCCTCAGGAGAGCACAGATACGCAGTATTTT
>TRBV12-3/TRBV12-4|TRBD1|TRBJ1-2|.
CAINGGGRNYGYTF
TGTGCCATCAACGGAGGGGGCAGAAACTATGGCTACACCTTC
>TRBV28|TRBD1|TRBJ1-1|few
CASLGTENTEAFF
TGTGCCAGCCTCGGGACAGAGAACACTGAAGCTTTCTTT
>TRBV10-2|.|TRBJ2-7|.
CASSEYRRSSYEQYF
TGCGCCAGCAGTGAGTACCGCAGGAGCTCCTACGAGCAGTACTTC
>TRBV20-1|.|TRBJ1-5|.
CSARDSNQPQHF
TGCAGTGCTAGAGATAGCAATCAGCCCCAGCATTTT
>TRBV7-9|.|TRBJ1-2|few
CASSPGHFPHGYTF
TGTGCCAGCAGCCCGGGACATTTCCCTCATGGCTACACCTTC
>TRBV7-9|.|TRBJ2-5|few
CASSLKWAGQQGEGTQYF
TGTGCCAGCAGCTTAAAATGGGCGGGGCAGCAGGGAGAAGGGACCCAGTACTTC
>TRBV4-2|.|TRBJ1-1|few
CASSQVSKGGTEAFF
TGTGCCAGCAGCCAAGTCTCTAAGGGAGGCACTGAAGCTTTCTTT
>TRBV9|.|TRBJ2-1|.
CASSVENRANEQFF
TGTGCCAGCAGCGTAGAAAACAGGGCCAATGAGCAGTTCTTC
>TRBV7-4|.|TRBJ1-3|.
CASSLRKKNSGNTIYF
TGTGCCAGCAGCTTAAGAAAGAAAAACTCTGGAAACACCATATATTTT
>TRBV4-2|TRBD2|TRBJ2-7|few
CASSQGTSGGVFHEQYF
TGTGCCAGCAGCCAAGGGACTAGCGGGGGGGTCTTCCACGAGCAGTACTTC
>TRBV14|.|TRBJ2-3|few
CASSQREAPLGTDTQYF
TGTGCCAGCAGCCAAAGGGAGGCCCCTTTGGGTACAGATACGCAGTATTTT
>TRBV6-6|.|TRBJ2-3|.
CASSYPPAGPSGTDTQYF
TGTGCCAGCAGTTACCCCCCCGCGGGCCCTAGCGGCACAGATACGCAGTATTTT
>TRBV5-8|.|TRBJ2-5|.
CASSGGERETQYF
TGTGCCAGCAGCGGCGGGGAGCGAGAGACCCAGTACTTC
>TRBV6-2/TRBV6-3|.|TRBJ2-1|few
CASSTIRGGTSYNEQFF
TGTGCCAGCAGCACCATTAGGGGGGGGACCTCCTACAATGAGCAGTTCTTC
>TRBV6-6|.|TRBJ2-5|.
CANSTAQQGSKETQYF
TGTGCCAACAGCACCGCCCAACAGGGTAGTAAAGAGACCCAGTACTTC
>TRBV7-9|.|TRBJ2-5|many
CASSPPRQGPYQETQYF
TGTGCCAGCAGCCCACCCCGGCAGGGGCCCTACCAAGAGACCCAGTACTTC
>TRBV7-3|.|TRBJ1-1|few
CASSVVEGLNTEAFF
TGTGCCAGCAGCGTGGTGGAAGGGCTGAACACTGAAGCTTTCTTT
>TRBV10-3|.|TRBJ1-1|.
CAISELRSHTEAFF
TGTGCCATCAGTGAGCTGAGGTCCCACACTGAAGCTTTCTTT
>TRBV15|.|TRBJ2-1|.
CATSRGGTYNEQFF
TGTGCCACCAGCAGAGGAGGGACCTACAATGAGCAGTTCTTC
>TRBV7-2|.|TRBJ1-2|many
CASSLWDATGAYGYTF
TGTGCCAGCAGCTTGTGGGACGCCACTGGGGCCTATGGCTACACCTTC
>TRBV2|.|TRBJ2-1|.
CASRSTAGSYNEQFF
TGTGCCAGCCGCTCGACCGCGGGCTCCTACAATGAGCAGTTCTTC
>TRBV7-8|TRBD1|TRBJ2-3|few
CASSPGVRTGRTDTQYF
TGTGCCAGCAGCCCTGGCGTGCGGACAGGGCGCACAGATACGCAGTATTTT
>TRBV5-1|TRBD2|TRBJ2-3|few
CASSPAPQRGTTDTQYF
TGCGCCAGCAGCCCTGCCCCTCAGCGGGGGACCACAGATACGCAGTATTTT
>TRBV27|TRBD2|TRBJ2-1|many
CASSFGGAVNEQFF
TGTGCCAGCAGTTTCGGGGGGGCTGTTAATGAGCAGTTCTTC
>TRBV14|.|TRBJ2-2|many
CASSLRQSTGELFF
TGTGCCAGCAGCCTCAGACAGAGCACCGGGGAGCTGTTTTTT